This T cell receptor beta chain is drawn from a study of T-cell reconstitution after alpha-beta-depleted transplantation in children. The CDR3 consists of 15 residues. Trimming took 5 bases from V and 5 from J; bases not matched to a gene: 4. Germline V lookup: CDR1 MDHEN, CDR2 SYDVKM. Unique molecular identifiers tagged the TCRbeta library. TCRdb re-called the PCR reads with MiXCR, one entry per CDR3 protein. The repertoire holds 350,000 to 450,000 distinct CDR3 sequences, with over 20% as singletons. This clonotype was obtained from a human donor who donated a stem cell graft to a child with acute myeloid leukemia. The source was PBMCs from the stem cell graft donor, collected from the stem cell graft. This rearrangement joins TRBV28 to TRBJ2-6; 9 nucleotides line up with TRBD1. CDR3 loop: CASSIGQGRANVLTF. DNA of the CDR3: TGTGCCAGCAGTATAGGACAGGGGAGGGCCAACGTCCTGACTTTC. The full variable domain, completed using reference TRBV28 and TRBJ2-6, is DVKVTQSSRYLVKRTGEKVFLECVQDMDHENMFWYRQDPGLGLRLIYFSYDVKMKEKGDIPEGYSVSREKKERFSLILESASTNQTSMYLCASSIGQGRANVLTFGAGSRLTVL.